One sample yielded the 27 T cell receptor beta chains listed below, sequenced in a study of OX40 agonist ivuxolimab in advanced cancers. Measured with immunoSEQ multiplex PCR; TCRdb has only the in-frame clones, and not every one. The sample carries about 27,000 clones, approximately 83% recorded once. The material sequenced was CD4+ or CD8+ T cells sorted from blood, taken in a trial of the OX40 agonist ivuxolimab. The source of these receptors is an adult with an advanced solid tumor such as melanoma, head and neck, liver or kidney cancer.

The V gene is TRBV11-2, the J gene TRBJ1-2, with a possible D match to TRBD1 (5 bases). The germline V gene encodes CDR1 SGHAT and CDR2 FQNNGV. The CDR3 totals 16 residues. V was clipped by 1 base and J by 0 bases, with 12 bases between them. CDR3 region: CASSLVSQGSNYGYTF. The CDR3 nucleotides are TGTGCCAGCAGCTTAGTCAGCCAGGGATCTAACTATGGCTACACCTTC.

The V and J genes are TRBV7-9 and TRBJ2-7; TRBD1 might be the D (6 bases). Germline V CDR1 and CDR2: SEHNR, FQNEAQ (reference sequence). V was trimmed by 5 bases and J by 0 bases, leaving 14 bases between them. The CDR3 contains 15 residues. CDR3 sequence reads: CASSPRTAYSYEQYF. The CDR3 nucleotides are TGTGCCAGCAGCCCTCGGACAGCTTACTCCTACGAGCAGTACTTC.

The rearrangement uses TRBV6-5 and TRBJ1-3, with 7 bases identical to TRBD1. CDR1 is MNHEY, CDR2 SVGAGI, per germline. The CDR3 extends over 13 amino acids. V lost 7 bases and J lost 4; bases outside the gene matches: 4. CDR3: CASTTGEGNTIYF. CDR3 nucleotides: TGTGCCAGCACCACAGGGGAAGGAAACACCATATATTTT.

The chain links TRBV5-5 to TRBJ2-7; D possibly uses TRBD1 or TRBD2 (6 bases each). With 0 bases removed from V and 2 bases from J, the gap between germline ends came to 15 bases. Per the germline V gene, CDR1 is SGHKS and CDR2 is YYEKEE (reference sequence). This CDR3 spans 16 amino acids. CDR3 sequence: CASSLAGGRSPYEQYF. In nucleotides, the CDR3 is TGTGCCAGCAGCTTGGCCGGGGGCAGGTCTCCCTACGAGCAGTACTTC.

The chain combines TRBV4-1 with TRBJ2-7; D call uncertain. The CDR3 has 17 residues. CDR1 MGHRA and CDR2 YSYEKL come from the germline V gene. Trimming stripped 4 bases from V and 2 bases from J, with 21 bases between. CDR3: CASSPDGLGGGTYEQYF. In nucleotides, the CDR3 is TGCGCCAGCAGCCCAGACGGGTTGGGCGGCGGTACCTACGAGCAGTACTTC.

The V gene is TRBV28, the J gene TRBJ1-5, with D unresolved. The CDR3 spans 15 residues. Germline CDR1 MDHEN, CDR2 SYDVKM. The V gene lost 5 bases and the J gene lost 6 bases, with 17 bases spanning the gap. CDR3 in DNA: TGTGCCAGCAGTGAGGGCACTCACGAGGGTCAGCCCCAGCATTTT. Translation: CASSEGTHEGQPQHF.

This clone was detected once. The V gene is TRBV5-4, the J gene TRBJ2-3; 11 nucleotides align to TRBD2. Germline V CDR1 and CDR2: SGHNT, YYREEE (reference sequence). V gave up 7 bases and J gave up 2 bases; unmatched junction bases: 6. The CDR3 spans 15 residues. CDR3 protein: CASGRTSGYTDTQYF. The CDR3 DNA sequence: TGTGCCAGCGGCCGGACTAGCGGGTACACAGATACGCAGTATTTT.

This clone is judged medium-sized. The chain carries TRBV2 and TRBJ2-5; 8 bases line up with TRBD2. After removal of 0 bases from V and 1 base from J, the junction contained 10 bases not matched to a gene. This CDR3 contains 18 residues. CDR1 and CDR2 (germline): SNHLY, FYNNEI. The CDR3, as DNA: TGTGCCAGCAGTGAAGCCGCCTTCGCGGGGGGCTCCCAAGAGACCCAGTACTTC. Translation: CASSEAAFAGGSQETQYF.

This sequence joins TRBV5-1 and TRBJ1-1, with a weak D call TRBD1 (5 bases). The CDR3 loop spans 12 amino acids. Between the trimmed V and J ends, which lost 2 bases and 4 bases, there was a span of 6 bases. Germline V gene sequence: CDR1 SGHRS, CDR2 YFSETQ. DNA for the CDR3: TGCGCCAGCAGCTTCGGGGGCACTGAAGCTTTCTTT. Protein sequence: CASSFGGTEAFF.

The chain has TRBV5-5 and TRBJ2-1; D is unresolved. The CDR3 consists of 13 residues. Trimming shortened V by 2 bases and J by 4 bases, and 7 bases separated the two germline ends. Germline assignment: CDR1 SGHKS and CDR2 YYEKEE (reference sequence). This CDR3 is CASSFDSYNEQFF. The CDR3 DNA sequence: TGTGCCAGCAGCTTCGACTCTTACAATGAGCAGTTCTTC.

The V and J genes are TRBV19 and TRBJ1-5, with a tentative D call TRBD1 (5 bases). This CDR3 contains 13 residues. V dropped 7 bases and J dropped 4 bases, with 11 bases sitting between them. Germline lookup yields CDR1 LNHDA and CDR2 SQIVND (reference sequence). CDR3 sequence (DNA): TGTGCCAGTACCACCCAGGGAAATCAGCCCCAGCATTTT. The encoded protein is CASTTQGNQPQHF. Supplemented by reference TRBV19 and TRBJ1-5, the full variable domain reads DGGITQSPKYLFRKEGQNVTLSCEQNLNHDAMYWYRQDPGQGLRLIYYSQIVNDFQKGDIAEGYSVSREKKESFPLTVTSAQKNPTAFYLCASTTQGNQPQHFGDGTRLSIL.

This chain joins TRBV29-1 and TRBJ2-1, with TRBD1 as a possible D gene (5 bases). The CDR3 runs to 14 residues. Germline V gene sequence: CDR1 SQVTM, CDR2 ANQGSEA. V was shortened by 0 bases and J by 4 bases, with 10 bases between the two germline ends. Written as DNA, the CDR3 is TGCAGCGTTGAAGATCAAAGACAGTACAATGAGCAGTTCTTC. Its protein is CSVEDQRQYNEQFF.

This chain joins TRBV5-4 and TRBJ1-1; the D is unclear. The germline V gene encodes CDR1 SGHNT and CDR2 YYREEE (reference sequence). CDR3 size: 13 residues. The V gene lost 0 bases and the J gene lost 5 bases, with 8 bases spanning the gap. The CDR3 spells CASSLAEVTEAFF. DNA for the CDR3: TGTGCCAGCAGCTTGGCCGAGGTTACTGAAGCTTTCTTT.

The rearrangement joins TRBV19 to TRBJ1-1, with a weak D call TRBD1 (5 bases). V was pared by 5 bases and J by 0 bases, with 13 bases between. CDR1 LNHDA and CDR2 SQIVND come from the germline V gene (reference sequence). The CDR3 contains 15 residues. This CDR3 reads CASSAREGLNTEAFF. CDR3 coding DNA: TGTGCCAGTAGTGCCCGCGAGGGGCTGAACACTGAAGCTTTCTTT. The full variable domain, completed using reference TRBV19 and TRBJ1-1, is DGGITQSPKYLFRKEGQNVTLSCEQNLNHDAMYWYRQDPGQGLRLIYYSQIVNDFQKGDIAEGYSVSREKKESFPLTVTSAQKNPTAFYLCASSAREGLNTEAFFGQGTRLTVV.

The chain is built from TRBV5-1 and TRBJ2-7; D ambiguous. V lost 4 bases and J lost 3, with 11 bases in between. The CDR3 contains 13 residues. The germline CDR1 and CDR2 sequences are SGHRS and YFSETQ. CDR3 coding DNA: TGCGCCAGCAGCGAGGATAATTACTACGAGCAGTACTTC. Amino acids: CASSEDNYYEQYF.

The genes are TRBV11-2 and TRBJ1-2; perhaps TRBD1 as D (6 bases). CDR3 length: 13 residues. CDR1 SGHAT and CDR2 FQNNGV come from the germline V gene. V lost 3 bases and J lost 8, with 13 bases in between. CDR3 region: CASSFSRGVGYTF. The CDR3 DNA follows: TGTGCCAGCAGCTTTTCCAGGGGTGTCGGCTACACCTTC.

This chain connects TRBV16 to TRBJ2-6; D call uncertain. Trimming removed 0 bases at V and 2 bases at J, with 5 bases between. CDR1 and CDR2 from the germline V gene are KGHSY and FQNENV. There are 15 residues in the CDR3. The CDR3 here is CASSQSTTGANVLTF. The DNA of the CDR3 is TGTGCCAGCAGCCAATCGACAACTGGGGCCAACGTCCTGACTTTC.

The chain recombines TRBV7-9 with TRBJ2-7; D remains ambiguous. V was trimmed by 3 bases and J by 2 bases, leaving 5 bases between them. This CDR3 is built from 12 residues. Germline CDR1 SEHNR, CDR2 FQNEAQ (reference sequence). The CDR3 sequence is CASSFGPYEQYF. Here the CDR3 DNA reads TGTGCCAGCAGCTTCGGTCCCTACGAGCAGTACTTC. Full variable domain (outside the CDR3, taken from reference TRBV7-9 and TRBJ2-7): DTGVSQNPRHKITKRGQNVTFRCDPISEHNRLYWYRQTLGQGPEFLTYFQNEAQLEKSRLLSDRFSAERPKGSFSTLEIQRTEQGDSAMYLCASSFGPYEQYFGPGTRLTVT.

This sequence joins TRBV27 and TRBJ2-7; 9 bases are a match to TRBD1. This CDR3 region has 15 residues. Germline loops: CDR1 MNHEY, CDR2 SMNVEV (reference sequence). The V and J ends lost 2 bases and 3 bases, in that order; junction bases with no gene match: 5. The CDR3 spells CASSLAPGQGYEQYF. The CDR3 region has the DNA TGTGCCAGCAGTTTAGCTCCGGGACAGGGCTACGAGCAGTACTTC.

The J gene is TRBJ2-6, the V gene TRBV27, with D possibly matching TRBD2 (5 bases). CDR1 and CDR2 from the germline V gene are MNHEY and SMNVEV (reference sequence). Between the trimmed V and J ends, which lost 5 bases and 2 bases, there was a span of 13 bases. The length of the CDR3 is 16 residues. In DNA, the CDR3 is TGTGCCAGCAGTACCCCTCCCGGGGCTGGGGCCAACGTCCTGACTTTC. It encodes CASSTPPGAGANVLTF.

The chain has TRBV11-2 and TRBJ1-1; no firm D call. The germline gives CDR1 SGHAT, CDR2 FQNNGV. V was clipped by 3 bases and J by 0 bases, with 14 bases between them. The CDR3 runs to 16 residues. The CDR3 DNA is TGTGCCAGCAGCTTCTGGGCCGCGGAGCTGAACACTGAAGCTTTCTTT. It translates to CASSFWAAELNTEAFF.

The chain uses TRBV15 and TRBJ1-4, with D hard to call. The ends were cut back, 1 base at V and 6 bases at J, with 12 bases in the middle. Germline-derived CDR1 and CDR2 are LNHNV and YYDKDF (reference sequence). The CDR3 runs 15 residues. This chain's CDR3 is CATSRVALSDEKLFF. DNA of the CDR3: TGTGCCACCAGCAGAGTGGCCCTAAGCGATGAAAAACTGTTTTTT.

The chain combines TRBV13 with TRBJ2-1, with 11 bases lining up with TRBD2. The CDR3 runs 18 residues. The germline V gene encodes CDR1 PRHDT and CDR2 FYEKMQ (reference sequence). V was pared by 3 bases and J by 6 bases, with 13 bases of the junction left unmatched. This CDR3 is CASSFSGLAAPLGNEQFF. DNA for the CDR3: TGTGCCAGCAGCTTTTCGGGACTAGCGGCGCCCCTGGGCAATGAGCAGTTCTTC.

J is TRBJ2-3 and V is TRBV10-3, with TRBD1 matching over 9 bases. V was clipped by 8 bases and J by 5 bases; unmatched bases: 5. The CDR3 consists of 13 residues. The germline V gene encodes CDR1 ENHRY and CDR2 SYGVKD. CDR3 region: CAIGDRVKDTQYF. As DNA, the CDR3 is TGTGCCATCGGGGACAGGGTGAAAGATACGCAGTATTTT.

The CDR3 DNA follows: TGTGCCAGTAGTATTACAGGGTCTAGTCAGCCCCAGCATTTT. Translating gives CASSITGSSQPQHF. The rearrangement uses TRBV19 and TRBJ1-5, with D perhaps TRBD1 (6 bases). CDR1 and CDR2 (germline): LNHDA, SQIVND (reference sequence). This CDR3 spans 14 amino acids. V shed 3 bases and J shed 6 bases, with 12 bases lying between them. The full variable domain, rest sourced from reference TRBV19 and TRBJ1-5, is DGGITQSPKYLFRKEGQNVTLSCEQNLNHDAMYWYRQDPGQGLRLIYYSQIVNDFQKGDIAEGYSVSREKKESFPLTVTSAQKNPTAFYLCASSITGSSQPQHFGDGTRLSIL.

The V gene is TRBV13, the J gene TRBJ2-7; D not resolved. This CDR3 is built from 14 residues. The V end was cut by 0 bases, the J end by 3 bases, with 9 bases between. Germline V CDR1 and CDR2: PRHDT, FYEKMQ (reference sequence). The CDR3: CASSLGHENYEQYF. CDR3 bases: TGTGCCAGCAGCTTAGGGCACGAGAACTACGAGCAGTACTTC.

V is TRBV27 and J is TRBJ1-1; maybe TRBD1 (5 bases). This CDR3 has 14 amino acids. Germline values: CDR1 MNHEY, CDR2 SMNVEV (reference sequence). V was trimmed by 0 bases and J by 7 bases, leaving 12 bases between them. This CDR3 reads CASSLSMGVGEAFF. The CDR3 DNA reads as TGTGCCAGCAGTTTATCGATGGGGGTTGGTGAAGCTTTCTTT.